This is a list of T cell receptor beta chains from one sample in a study of blood T cell repertoires in COVID-19. TCRdb's copy holds only in-frame clones and misses some; the assay was immunoSEQ multiplex PCR. The sample has under 300,000 clones; about nine tenths are singletons. What was sequenced was PBMCs or T cells enriched from blood (not recorded which). Every receptor here comes from a man aged 18 to 35 who had recovered from COVID-19. CDR3s include the opening cysteine and the closing phenylalanine or tryptophan. A D gene is named only where the DNA matches it firmly. Expanded clones are given a class, and other clones once, few, many or no size at all.

D,V,size,J,DNA,CDR3
TRBD1,TRBV5-1,-,TRBJ1-4,TGCGCCAGCAGCGAGGGGGCGACTAATGAAAAACTGTTTTTT,CASSEGATNEKLFF
TRBD1,TRBV9,-,TRBJ1-1,TGTGCCAGCAGTCTCCTCGACAGGGCTGAAGCTTTCTTT,CASSLLDRAEAFF
-,TRBV7-9,-,TRBJ2-1,TGTGCCAGCAGCCCCTCCGAGAGCTCCTACAATGAGCAGTTCTTC,CASSPSESSYNEQFF
TRBD2,TRBV11-1,-,TRBJ2-5,TGTGCCAGCAGCCTCCGGCAACTAGCGGGGAGGGAGACCCAGTACTTC,CASSLRQLAGRETQYF
-,TRBV19,-,TRBJ1-6,TGTGCCAGTAGTCCCCGGGGTAATTCACCCCTCCACTTT,CASSPRGNSPLHF
TRBD1,TRBV28,-,TRBJ1-1,TGTGCCAGCAGTTTCGGGGACAGGGTCGGGACTGAAGCTTTCTTT,CASSFGDRVGTEAFF
TRBD2,TRBV12-3/TRBV12-4,-,TRBJ2-7,TGTGCCAGCAGTTCGGGACTAGGGTACGAGCAGTACTTC,CASSSGLGYEQYF
TRBD2,TRBV4-2,-,TRBJ2-7,TGTGCCAGCAGCCTCGGGACTAGCGAGGGGGAGCAGTACTTC,CASSLGTSEGEQYF
-,TRBV7-3,once,TRBJ2-1,TGTGCCAGCAGCCGGATGGGGGGATACAATGAGCAGTTCTTC,CASSRMGGYNEQFF
-,TRBV19,-,TRBJ1-5,TGTGCCAGTAGTGGGGTGACAGAGGGCAATCAGCCCCAGCATTTT,CASSGVTEGNQPQHF
-,TRBV5-6,-,TRBJ2-7,TGTGCCAGCAGCTTTACAACCTACGAGCAGTACTTC,CASSFTTYEQYF
TRBD2,TRBV7-2,-,TRBJ2-3,TGTGCCAGCAGCTTTACCGGGGGGGACCCAGATACGCAGTATTTT,CASSFTGGDPDTQYF
TRBD1,TRBV2,once,TRBJ2-3,TGTGCCAGCAGTTCGGACAGGGTGGGAACAGATACGCAGTATTTT,CASSSDRVGTDTQYF
-,TRBV6-5,-,TRBJ2-1,TGTGCCAGCAGTCCATATGGGGAGCGGAGCAATGAGCAGTTCTTC,CASSPYGERSNEQFF
TRBD1,TRBV5-5,-,TRBJ2-7,TGTGCCAGCAGTTGGGGACAGACCACAAGCTCCTACGAGCAGTACTTC,CASSWGQTTSSYEQYF
TRBD2,TRBV7-3,-,TRBJ2-6,TGTGCCAGCAGCCCCATGAAGCGGGAGGTCTCTGGGGCCAACGTCCTGACTTTC,CASSPMKREVSGANVLTF
-,TRBV7-6,-,TRBJ2-3,TGTGCCAGCAGCATGACAGTTAGTGCAGATACGCAGTATTTT,CASSMTVSADTQYF
-,TRBV15,-,TRBJ1-1,TGTGCCACCAGCAGAGATCAGGGTCGCACTGAAGCTTTCTTT,CATSRDQGRTEAFF